Presented here are 23 T cell receptor beta chains from one specimen sequenced in a study of cytomegalovirus exposure and HLA in healthy donors. Primers included in the PCR were 60 Vbeta and 13 Jbeta primers. The table came from immunoSEQ multiplex PCR; TCRdb's copy has only in-frame clones and leaves some out. The data show 76,000 or so clones, with about 69% seen just once and about 16% held by the top ten. Sequencing was done on a sample of PBMCs. These receptors were taken from a woman between 40 and 55 years old in good health and CMV-seropositive.

The chain joins TRBV29-1 to TRBJ2-7; no reliable D call. Trimming pared 7 bases from V and 2 bases from J, leaving 9 bases between. CDR3 length equals 11 residues. Germline V gene data show CDR1 as SQVTM and CDR2 as ANQGSEA. CDR3 residues: CSANYAYEQYF. CDR3 DNA sequence: TGCAGCGCCAACTATGCCTACGAGCAGTACTTC.

J is TRBJ1-6 and V is TRBV2; D is uncertain. Between the trimmed V and J ends, which lost 0 bases and 10 bases, there was a span of 7 bases. The germline gives CDR1 SNHLY, CDR2 FYNNEI. The CDR3 has 13 residues. The CDR3 is CASSEAVRSPLHF. As DNA, the CDR3 is TGTGCCAGCAGTGAAGCTGTCAGGTCACCCCTCCACTTT.

The chain has TRBV30 and TRBJ1-6, with D possibly matching TRBD1 (6 bases). Trimming shortened V by 8 bases and J by 7 bases, and 15 bases separated the two germline ends. The CDR3 has 13 residues. Germline CDR1 is GTSNPN and CDR2 is SVGIG (reference sequence). Written as DNA, the CDR3 is TGTGCCCTGACGAGGACAGACAATTCACCCCTCCACTTT. Translating gives CALTRTDNSPLHF.

The V gene is TRBV9, the J gene TRBJ1-1, with D hard to call. This CDR3 region has 14 residues. Trimming pared 6 bases from V and 4 bases from J, leaving 16 bases between. Germline values: CDR1 SGDLS, CDR2 YYNGEE. The CDR3 loop reads CASNLIDPGTEAFF. CDR3 DNA: TGTGCCAGCAACCTTATCGACCCGGGCACTGAAGCTTTCTTT. The full variable domain, in which reference TRBV9 and TRBJ1-1 provide the parts outside the CDR3, is DSGVTQTPKHLITATGQRVTLRCSPRSGDLSVYWYQQSLDQGLQFLIQYYNGEERAKGNILERFSAQQFPDLHSELNLSSLELGDSALYFCASNLIDPGTEAFFGQGTRLTVV.

The chain couples TRBV4-3 to TRBJ1-2, with TRBD1 as a possible D gene (5 bases). Germline V gene lookup returns CDR1 LGHNA and CDR2 YSLEER. Between the trimmed V and J ends, which lost 4 bases and 8 bases, there was a span of 23 bases. The CDR3 is made up of 16 amino acids. This chain's CDR3 is CASSRIGTLVLGGYTF. CDR3 in DNA: TGCGCCAGCAGCCGGATTGGGACTCTCGTGCTCGGAGGCTACACCTTC.

The table lists this clone with a few counts. The chain employs TRBV4-3 and TRBJ2-2, with 9 bases fitting TRBD1. With V trimmed by 0 bases and J by 7 bases, 15 bases remained unmatched. This CDR3 is built from 19 residues. CDR1 and CDR2 (germline): LGHNA, YSLEER. The CDR3 DNA sequence: TGCGCCAGCAGCCAAGAGTTGAACCGGGGACAGGGTGTTTTCGGGGAGCTGTTTTTT. This gives the protein CASSQELNRGQGVFGELFF.

V usage is TRBV4-1 and J usage is TRBJ2-3, with D perhaps TRBD2 (6 bases). Trimming shortened V by 5 bases and J by 1 base, and 13 bases separated the two germline ends. Germline V gives CDR1 MGHRA, CDR2 YSYEKL. CDR3 size: 15 residues. CDR3: CASSFRDLRTDTQYF. The CDR3 nucleotides are TGCGCCAGCAGCTTTAGGGACTTACGCACAGATACGCAGTATTTT.

This CDR3 is CASSPQRTAYGNTIYF. The CDR3 nucleotides read TGTGCCAGCAGCCCTCAAAGGACAGCGTATGGAAACACCATATATTTT. The rearrangement uses TRBV9 and TRBJ1-3; possible D gene TRBD1, 6 bases. Germline CDR1 and CDR2: SGDLS and YYNGEE. Trimming removed 4 bases at V and 3 bases at J, with 17 bases between. The CDR3 sequence is 16 residues long.

This chain joins TRBV4-3 and TRBJ2-3; the D is unclear. CDR3 length: 11 amino acids. Germline-derived CDR1 and CDR2 are LGHNA and YSLEER. Deletions cut 0 bases from V and 11 bases from J, with 6 bases between. DNA of the CDR3: TGCGCCAGCAGCCAAGACTCTGTGCAGTATTTT. Amino acid sequence: CASSQDSVQYF.

The rearrangement uses TRBV7-9 and TRBJ2-3, with D maybe TRBD2 (5 bases). V was shortened by 7 bases and J by 0 bases, with 11 bases between the two germline ends. The CDR3 runs 14 residues. Germline V lookup: CDR1 SEHNR, CDR2 FQNEAQ (reference sequence). CDR3 sequence reads: CASIRAASTDTQYF. The CDR3 DNA reads as TGTGCCAGCATCAGAGCGGCTAGCACAGATACGCAGTATTTT.

The CDR3 region has the DNA TGTGCCAGCAGCGTAACCTGGAGCTCCTACGAGCAGTACTTC. Encoded protein: CASSVTWSSYEQYF. The chain joins TRBV9 to TRBJ2-7; D unresolved. Germline V gene data show CDR1 as SGDLS and CDR2 as YYNGEE. The CDR3 spans 14 residues. Trimming removed 1 base from V and 0 bases from J, with 8 bases in between.

The J gene is TRBJ1-4, the V gene TRBV4-2; 8 bases line up with TRBD1. This CDR3 has 18 residues. Per germline, CDR1 LGHNA and CDR2 YNFKEQ. V lost 1 base to trimming and J lost 11 bases; unmatched junction nucleotides: 18. CDR3 sequence (DNA): TGTGCCAGCAGCCAAGTGGTCCAGGGGGCGTATAATAAGGAGAAACTGTTTTTT. This translates into CASSQVVQGAYNKEKLFF.

This clone is a singleton in its sample. The gene calls are TRBV30 and TRBJ1-6, with D possibly TRBD1 on 5 matching bases. V shed 4 bases and J shed 7 bases, with 11 bases lying between them. Germline CDR1 and CDR2: GTSNPN and SVGIG (reference sequence). The CDR3 is 13 amino acids. In nucleotides, the CDR3 is TGTGCCTGGAATGGTGGGGGGAATTCACCCCTCCACTTT. Translating it yields CAWNGGGNSPLHF. Full variable domain (rest looked up from reference TRBV30 and TRBJ1-6): SQTIHQWPATLVQPVGSPLSLECTVEGTSNPNLYWYRQAAGRGLQLLFYSVGIGQISSEVPQNLSASRPQDRQFILSSKKLLLSDSGFYLCAWNGGGNSPLHFGNGTRLTVT.

This chain uses TRBV28 with TRBJ2-7; 15 bases agree with TRBD2. Germline V gene data show CDR1 as MDHEN and CDR2 as SYDVKM. V was clipped by 2 bases and J by 1 base; unmatched bases: 6. This CDR3 is built from 18 residues. The DNA of the CDR3 is TGTGCCAGCAGTTTAAGAGGACTAGCGGGGGGGCGATCCTACGAGCAGTACTTC. Translating it yields CASSLRGLAGGRSYEQYF. The full variable domain, its missing parts supplied by reference TRBV28 and TRBJ2-7, is DVKVTQSSRYLVKRTGEKVFLECVQDMDHENMFWYRQDPGLGLRLIYFSYDVKMKEKGDIPEGYSVSREKKERFSLILESASTNQTSMYLCASSLRGLAGGRSYEQYFGPGTRLTVT.

V and J are TRBV18 and TRBJ2-5; D gene uncertain. The CDR3 sequence is 14 residues long. Germline assignment: CDR1 KGHSH and CDR2 LQKENI. Between the trimmed V and J ends, which lost 3 bases and 1 base, there was a span of 9 bases. The CDR3: CASSPNPGQETQYF. The CDR3 bases are TGTGCCAGCTCACCTAATCCCGGCCAAGAGACCCAGTACTTC.

Comment on this clone: At one of its ends the junction is not consistent with the germline gene, which may arise from a read error. The J gene is TRBJ2-6, the V gene TRBV7-8; perhaps TRBD1 as D (7 bases). CDR3 length equals 18 residues. CDR1 and CDR2 (germline): SGHVS, FQNEAQ. The CDR3 reads CASSPEGGTGAGANVPTF. As DNA, the CDR3 is TGTGCCAGCAGCCCGGAGGGGGGCACAGGGGCTGGGGCCAACGTCCCGACTTTC.

The chain employs TRBV29-1 and TRBJ1-3, with D possibly matching TRBD1 (5 bases). The germline V gene has CDR1 SQVTM and CDR2 ANQGSEA. V was trimmed by 4 bases and J by 8 bases, leaving 15 bases between them. CDR3 length: 13 residues. CDR3 residues: CSVVVRVLDTIYF. The CDR3 region has the DNA TGCAGCGTTGTGGTCAGGGTGTTGGACACCATATATTTT. The variable domain in full, completed from reference TRBV29-1 and TRBJ1-3, reads SAVISQKPSRDICQRGTSLTIQCQVDSQVTMMFWYRQQPGQSLTLIATANQGSEATYESGFVIDKFPISRPNLTFSTLTVSNMSPEDSSIYLCSVVVRVLDTIYFGEGSWLTVV.

This clone occurred a few times. The rearrangement joins TRBV28 to TRBJ2-1, with TRBD1 identical over 10 bases. The V gene's germline CDR1 is MDHEN and CDR2 SYDVKM. The CDR3 extends over 15 amino acids. V trimming: 7 bases; J trimming: 10 bases; junction bases outside the gene matches: 13. CDR3 amino acids: CASNRPGQGILEQFF. CDR3 bases: TGTGCCAGCAATCGTCCGGGACAGGGGATACTCGAGCAGTTCTTC.

The rearrangement uses TRBV19 and TRBJ1-1; D gene uncertain. The germline V gene has CDR1 LNHDA and CDR2 SQIVND (reference sequence). CDR3 length: 14 residues. V was pared by 0 bases and J by 4 bases, with 9 bases between. CDR3 nucleotide sequence: TGTGCCAGTAGTATAGATGGAGTGGCCACTGAAGCTTTCTTT. It codes for CASSIDGVATEAFF.

This clone was found a few times. This chain links TRBV4-2 with TRBJ1-6; D gene unclear. The V end was cut by 2 bases, the J end by 6 bases, with 11 bases between. This CDR3 has 15 amino acids. CDR1 and CDR2 from the germline V gene are LGHNA and YNFKEQ. The CDR3 DNA follows: TGTGCCAGCAGCCAACCTCCGGTGCGTAATTCACCCCTCCACTTT. Its protein product is CASSQPPVRNSPLHF.

The chain couples TRBV6-5 to TRBJ2-3; no clear D gene. Trimming pared 5 bases from V and 1 base from J, leaving 13 bases between. CDR1 is MNHEY and CDR2 is SVGAGI in the germline V gene. This CDR3 is built from 15 residues. The CDR3 bases are TGTGCCAGCAGTGGGTGGAGCGCGGGCACAGATACGCAGTATTTT. Protein: CASSGWSAGTDTQYF.

This clone was detected a few times. The chain links TRBV7-6 to TRBJ2-7; 7 nucleotides agree with TRBD1. Germline V gene data show CDR1 as SGHVS and CDR2 as FNYEAQ. Unmatched junction bases numbered 8, after V lost 5 bases and J lost 4 bases. The CDR3 has 14 residues. The CDR3 nucleotides are TGTGCCAGCAGCGATCAGGGCAGGGGGTACGAGCAGTACTTC. Protein sequence: CASSDQGRGYEQYF.

The gene calls are TRBV30 and TRBJ2-6, with D unclear. Germline values: CDR1 GTSNPN, CDR2 SVGIG (reference sequence). This CDR3 is built from 16 residues. Trimming stripped 5 bases from V and 1 base from J, with 15 bases between. CDR3 nucleotides: TGTGCCTGGCGTGGGGTGGGCTTGTCTGGGGCCAACGTCCTGACTTTC. This sequence encodes CAWRGVGLSGANVLTF.